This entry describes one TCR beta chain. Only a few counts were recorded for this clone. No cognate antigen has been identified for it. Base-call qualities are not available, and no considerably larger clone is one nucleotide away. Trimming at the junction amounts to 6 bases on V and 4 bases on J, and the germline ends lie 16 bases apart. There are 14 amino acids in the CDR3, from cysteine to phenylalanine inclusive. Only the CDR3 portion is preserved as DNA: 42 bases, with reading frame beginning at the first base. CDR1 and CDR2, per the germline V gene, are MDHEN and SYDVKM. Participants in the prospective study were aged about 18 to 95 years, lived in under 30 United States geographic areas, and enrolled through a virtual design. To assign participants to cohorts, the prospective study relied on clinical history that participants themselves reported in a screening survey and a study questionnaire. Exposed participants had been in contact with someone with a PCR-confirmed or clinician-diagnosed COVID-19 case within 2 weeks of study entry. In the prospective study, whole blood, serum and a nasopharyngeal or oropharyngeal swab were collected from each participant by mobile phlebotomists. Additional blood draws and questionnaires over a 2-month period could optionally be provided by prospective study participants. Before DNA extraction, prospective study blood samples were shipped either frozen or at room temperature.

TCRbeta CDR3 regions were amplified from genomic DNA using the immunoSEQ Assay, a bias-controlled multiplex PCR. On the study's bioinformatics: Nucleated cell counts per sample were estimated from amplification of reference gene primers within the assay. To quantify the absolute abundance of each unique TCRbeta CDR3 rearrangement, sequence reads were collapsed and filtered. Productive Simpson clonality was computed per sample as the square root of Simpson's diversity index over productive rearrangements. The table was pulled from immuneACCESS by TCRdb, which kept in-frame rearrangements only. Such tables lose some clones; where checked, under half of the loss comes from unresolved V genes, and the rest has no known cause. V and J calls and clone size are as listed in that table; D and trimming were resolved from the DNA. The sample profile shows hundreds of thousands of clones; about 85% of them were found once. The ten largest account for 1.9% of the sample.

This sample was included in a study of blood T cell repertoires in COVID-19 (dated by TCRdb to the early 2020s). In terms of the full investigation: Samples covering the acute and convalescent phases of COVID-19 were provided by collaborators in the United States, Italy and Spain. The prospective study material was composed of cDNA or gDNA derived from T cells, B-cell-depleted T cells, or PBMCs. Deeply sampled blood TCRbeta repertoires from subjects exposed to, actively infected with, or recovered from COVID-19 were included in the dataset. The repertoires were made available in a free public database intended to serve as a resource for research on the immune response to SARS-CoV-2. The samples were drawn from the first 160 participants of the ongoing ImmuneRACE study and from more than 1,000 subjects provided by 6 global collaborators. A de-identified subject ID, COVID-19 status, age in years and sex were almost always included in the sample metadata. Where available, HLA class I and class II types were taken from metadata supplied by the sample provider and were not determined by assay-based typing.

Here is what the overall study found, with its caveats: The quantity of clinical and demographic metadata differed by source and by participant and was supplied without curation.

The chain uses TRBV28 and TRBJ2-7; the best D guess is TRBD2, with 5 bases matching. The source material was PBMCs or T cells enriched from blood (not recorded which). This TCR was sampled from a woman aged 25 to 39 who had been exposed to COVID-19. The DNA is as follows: TGTGCCAGCAGCGTTAACGAGGGATCGTACGAGCAGTACTTC. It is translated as CASSVNEGSYEQYF.